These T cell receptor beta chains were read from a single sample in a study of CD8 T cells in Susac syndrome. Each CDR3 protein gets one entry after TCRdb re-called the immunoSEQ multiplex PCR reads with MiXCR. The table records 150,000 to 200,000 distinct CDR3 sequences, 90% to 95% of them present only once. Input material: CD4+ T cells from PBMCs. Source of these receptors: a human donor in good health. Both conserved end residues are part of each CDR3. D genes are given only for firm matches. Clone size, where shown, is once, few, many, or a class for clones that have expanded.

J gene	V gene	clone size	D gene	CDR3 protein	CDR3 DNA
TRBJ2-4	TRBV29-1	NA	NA	CSVDSGENIQYF	TGCAGCGTTGATTCTGGGGAAAACATTCAGTACTTC
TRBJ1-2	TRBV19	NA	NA	CASRLPDTSYGYTF	TGTGCCAGTAGGCTTCCCGACACCAGCTATGGCTACACCTTC
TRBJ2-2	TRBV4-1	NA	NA	CASSQVEGVTGELFF	TGCGCCAGCAGCCAAGTAGAGGGGGTCACCGGGGAGCTGTTTTTT
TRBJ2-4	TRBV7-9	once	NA	CASSSGAKNIQYF	TGTGCCAGCAGTTCAGGAGCCAAAAACATTCAGTACTTC
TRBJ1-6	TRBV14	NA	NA	CASSQENPGVSPLHF	TGTGCCAGCAGCCAGGAAAACCCAGGGGTTTCACCCCTCCACTTT
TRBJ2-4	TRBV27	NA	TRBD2	CASSFREGGKNIQYF	TGTGCCAGCAGTTTCCGGGAGGGGGGTAAAAACATTCAGTACTTC
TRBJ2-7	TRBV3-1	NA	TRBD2	CASSLGRGAGDEQYF	TGTGCCAGCAGCCTCGGGCGGGGGGCAGGGGACGAGCAGTACTTC
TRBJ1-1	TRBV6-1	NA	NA	CASRFRQDEAFF	TGTGCCAGCAGGTTTAGACAGGACGAAGCTTTCTTT
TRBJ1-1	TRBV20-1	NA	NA	CSARDSDLWRGSEAFF	TGCAGTGCTAGAGATTCGGACCTATGGAGGGGGTCGGAAGCTTTCTTT
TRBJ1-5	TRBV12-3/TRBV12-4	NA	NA	CASSPDPNRPQHF	TGTGCCAGCAGCCCTGACCCAAACCGGCCCCAGCATTTT
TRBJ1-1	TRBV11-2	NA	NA	CASSPMIPEAFF	TGTGCCAGCAGCCCCATGATTCCTGAAGCTTTCTTT
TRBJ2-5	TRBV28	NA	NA	CASGGTVQETQYF	TGTGCCAGCGGGGGGACAGTTCAAGAGACCCAGTACTTC
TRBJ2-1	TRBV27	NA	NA	CASSLARNPYNEQFF	TGTGCCAGCAGTTTAGCCAGGAACCCCTACAATGAGCAGTTCTTC
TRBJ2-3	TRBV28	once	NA	CASSFARPSTDTQYF	TGTGCCAGCAGTTTTGCCAGACCCAGCACAGATACGCAGTATTTT
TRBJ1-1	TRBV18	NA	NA	CASSPKDGGAFF	TGTGCCAGCTCACCAAAGGACGGCGGAGCTTTCTTT
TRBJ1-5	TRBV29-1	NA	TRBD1	CSVWTGTSNQPQHF	TGCAGCGTTTGGACAGGGACGAGCAATCAGCCCCAGCATTTT
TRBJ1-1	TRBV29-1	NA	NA	CSVEEDGYTEAFF	TGCAGCGTTGAAGAGGACGGGTACACTGAAGCTTTCTTT
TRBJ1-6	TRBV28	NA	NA	CASSPLGPLPLHF	TGTGCCAGCAGTCCCCTCGGACCGTTACCCCTCCACTTT
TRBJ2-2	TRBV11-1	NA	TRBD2	CASSRTSGGAANTGELFF	TGTGCCAGCAGCCGGACTAGCGGGGGGGCGGCGAACACCGGGGAGCTGTTTTTT
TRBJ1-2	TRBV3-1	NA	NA	CASSQHSTNYGYTF	TGTGCCAGCAGTCAACACAGCACTAACTATGGCTACACCTTC
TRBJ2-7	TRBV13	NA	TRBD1	CASSTKRQGKVYEQYF	TGTGCCAGCAGCACCAAGAGACAGGGGAAGGTCTACGAGCAGTACTTC
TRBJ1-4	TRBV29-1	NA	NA	CSVTGLTATNEKLFF	TGCAGCGTTACGGGACTGACAGCAACTAATGAAAAACTGTTTTTT
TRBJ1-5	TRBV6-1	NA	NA	CASRRDGGQPQHF	TGTGCCAGCAGACGGGACGGGGGTCAGCCCCAGCATTTT
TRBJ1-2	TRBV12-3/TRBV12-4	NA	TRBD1	CASGRDRVRYGYTF	TGTGCCAGCGGCAGGGACAGGGTACGGTATGGCTACACCTTC
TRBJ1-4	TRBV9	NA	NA	CASSVAGATNEKLFF	TGTGCCAGCAGCGTTGCAGGGGCAACTAATGAAAAACTGTTTTTT
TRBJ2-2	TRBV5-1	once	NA	CASSLVSGWNGELFF	TGCGCCAGCAGCTTGGTATCGGGGTGGAACGGGGAGCTGTTTTTT
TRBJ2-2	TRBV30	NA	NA	CAWKWGNTGELFF	TGTGCCTGGAAATGGGGGAACACCGGGGAGCTGTTTTTT
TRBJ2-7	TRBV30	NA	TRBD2	CAWSPGGATYEQYF	TGTGCCTGGTCTCCGGGGGGGGCAACCTACGAGCAGTACTTC
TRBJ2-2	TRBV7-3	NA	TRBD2	CASSSTRGGSGELFF	TGTGCCAGCAGCTCGACTAGGGGAGGGTCCGGGGAGCTGTTTTTT
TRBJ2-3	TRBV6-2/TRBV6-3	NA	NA	CASNYGGAGTDTQYF	TGTGCCAGCAACTATGGTGGGGCCGGCACAGATACGCAGTATTTT
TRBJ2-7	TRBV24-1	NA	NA	CATSDSRPSYLYEQYF	TGTGCCACCAGTGATTCCAGGCCATCATACCTTTACGAGCAGTACTTC
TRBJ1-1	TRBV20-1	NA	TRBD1	CSARWTGVRTEAFF	TGCAGTGCTAGGTGGACAGGGGTGAGAACTGAAGCTTTCTTT
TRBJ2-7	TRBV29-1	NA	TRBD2	CSVGGGGVKAYEQYF	TGCAGCGTTGGGGGGGGAGGGGTCAAAGCCTACGAGCAGTACTTC
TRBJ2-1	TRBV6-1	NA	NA	CASSRGPEWGAEWKFF	TGTGCCAGCAGTCGAGGGCCCGAATGGGGGGCTGAATGGAAGTTCTTC
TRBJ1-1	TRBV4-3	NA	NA	CASSQTGVTEAFF	TGCGCCAGCAGCCAGACAGGAGTCACTGAAGCTTTCTTT
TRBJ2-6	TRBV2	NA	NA	CASWGSKTSGANVLTF	TGTGCCAGCTGGGGTTCGAAAACCTCTGGGGCCAACGTCCTGACTTTC
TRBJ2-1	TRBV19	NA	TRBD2	CASSTSGGHEQFF	TGTGCCAGTAGTACTAGCGGGGGCCATGAGCAGTTCTTC
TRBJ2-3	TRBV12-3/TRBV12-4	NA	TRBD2	CASRTRRGGPDTQYF	TGTGCCAGCAGGACCAGACGGGGGGGCCCAGATACGCAGTATTTT
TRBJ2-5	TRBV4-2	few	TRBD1	CASSQRGQSETQYF	TGTGCCAGCAGCCAAAGGGGACAGAGCGAGACCCAGTACTTC
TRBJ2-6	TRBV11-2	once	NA	CASSLSRRPNVLTF	TGTGCCAGCAGCTTATCACGCAGGCCCAACGTCCTGACTTTC
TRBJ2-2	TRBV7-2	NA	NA	CASSLPANTGELFF	TGTGCCAGCAGCTTACCAGCAAACACCGGGGAGCTGTTTTTT
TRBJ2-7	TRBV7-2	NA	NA	CASSLVGRPSSYEQYF	TGTGCCAGCAGCTTAGTTGGCAGGCCGAGCTCCTACGAGCAGTACTTC
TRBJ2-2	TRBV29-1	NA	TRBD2	CSVGYLGGLSTGELFF	TGCAGCGTTGGGTATTTGGGAGGGTTGAGCACCGGGGAGCTGTTTTTT
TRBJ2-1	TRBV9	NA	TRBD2	CASSVKASGLVPYNEQFF	TGTGCCAGCAGCGTAAAGGCGTCGGGACTAGTCCCGTACAATGAGCAGTTCTTC
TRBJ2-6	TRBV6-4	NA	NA	CASSATGSGGANVLTF	TGTGCCAGCAGTGCAACAGGGTCTGGTGGGGCCAACGTCCTGACTTTC
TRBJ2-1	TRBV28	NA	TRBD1	CASSFTGTGNNEQFF	TGTGCCAGCAGTTTCACCGGGACAGGGAACAATGAGCAGTTCTTC
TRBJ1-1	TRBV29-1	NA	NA	CSVVQGGVNTEAFF	TGCAGCGTGGTACAGGGAGGCGTGAACACTGAAGCTTTCTTT
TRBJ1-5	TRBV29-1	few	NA	CSVTAGVGGNQPQHF	TGCAGCGTCACGGCGGGAGTGGGAGGCAATCAGCCCCAGCATTTT
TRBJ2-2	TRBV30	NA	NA	CAKGFTGELFF	TGTGCCAAGGGTTTCACCGGGGAGCTGTTTTTT
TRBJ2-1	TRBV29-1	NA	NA	CSGGSSYNEQFF	TGCAGCGGGGGAAGCTCCTACAATGAGCAGTTCTTC
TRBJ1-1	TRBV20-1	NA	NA	CSAKTRDWYPEAFF	TGCAGTGCCAAAACAAGGGATTGGTATCCTGAAGCTTTCTTT
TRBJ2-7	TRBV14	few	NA	CASSQLVSYEQYF	TGTGCCAGCAGCCAATTAGTTTCCTACGAGCAGTACTTC